Each of the 5 T cell receptor beta chains below was sequenced from the same sample in a study of T cell clonotyping in hematopoietic cell transplantation. Sequencing was performed with immunoSEQ multiplex PCR; in TCRdb, only in-frame clones are kept and a portion is missing. The table includes approximately 10,000 clones, around 86% detected once. Time point described: recipient sample about 28 days before transplant, after cytoreduction. The starting material was peripheral blood mononuclear cells, obtained before stem cell transplant. These receptors were obtained from a woman aged 45-65 years with chronic myeloid leukemia. Some clones in this sample may be carry-over from other donors' samples.

The chain is built from TRBV6-1 and TRBJ2-2; D is possibly TRBD2 (5 bases). Trimming took 10 bases from V and 9 from J, leaving 18 bases between them. Germline assignment: CDR1 MNHNS and CDR2 SASEGT. This CDR3 contains 13 residues. The CDR3 here is CATTTRGARELFF. The CDR3 DNA sequence: TGTGCCACCACGACACGGGGAGCGCGGGAGCTGTTTTTT.

The chain couples TRBV7-3 to TRBJ1-1, with 7 positions matching TRBD1. The CDR3 has 14 amino acids. CDR1 is SGHTA, CDR2 FQGTGA, per germline. The ends lost 4 bases at V and 7 bases at J; junction bases unmatched: 9. The CDR3 reads CASSSDRPGGEAFF. In DNA, the CDR3 is TGTGCCAGCAGCTCGGACAGGCCCGGAGGTGAAGCTTTCTTT. The full variable domain, rest sourced from reference TRBV7-3 and TRBJ1-1, is GAGVSQTPSNKVTEKGKYVELRCDPISGHTALYWYRQSLGQGPEFLIYFQGTGAADDSGLPNDRFFAVRPEGSVSTLKIQRTERGDSAVYLCASSSDRPGGEAFFGQGTRLTVV.

V gene TRBV30 combines with J gene TRBJ2-3; no reliable D call. V lost 4 bases to trimming and J lost 1 base, with 9 bases between them. CDR1 is GTSNPN, CDR2 SVGIG, per germline (reference sequence). The CDR3 spans 13 residues. CDR3 DNA: TGTGCCTGGATGGTGAGCGGCACAGATACGCAGTATTTT. It codes for CAWMVSGTDTQYF.

This clone has a single count. CDR3 loop: CASSIWRAGNQPQHF. CDR3 DNA sequence: TGTGCCAGTAGTATTTGGAGGGCTGGAAATCAGCCCCAGCATTTT. The chain links TRBV19 to TRBJ1-5, with D uncertain. The CDR3 contains 15 residues. V was shortened by 3 bases and J by 4 bases, with 13 bases between the two germline ends. CDR1 and CDR2 (germline): LNHDA, SQIVND (reference sequence). Based on the CDR3 plus reference TRBV19 and TRBJ1-5, the full variable domain is DGGITQSPKYLFRKEGQNVTLSCEQNLNHDAMYWYRQDPGQGLRLIYYSQIVNDFQKGDIAEGYSVSREKKESFPLTVTSAQKNPTAFYLCASSIWRAGNQPQHFGDGTRLSIL.

The chain recombines TRBV27 with TRBJ2-7, with 10 bases matching TRBD2. This CDR3 contains 15 residues. Germline assignment: CDR1 MNHEY and CDR2 SMNVEV (reference sequence). J lost 5 bases, V lost 6 bases, and 10 bases had no gene match. As DNA, the CDR3 is TGTGCCAGCAGCGAGCGGGAGGGAAGGAAGAACGAGCAGTACTTC. It yields the protein CASSEREGRKNEQYF.